The T cell receptor beta chain described here comes from a study of blood T cells in healthy people across ages. Study-wide results and limits: Long-lived and aged donors differed, with more naive CD4+ cells and higher diversity in the long-lived.

The V gene's germline CDR1 is SQVTM and CDR2 ANQGSEA. The ends were cut back, 7 bases at V and 3 bases at J, with 19 bases in the middle. The CDR3 is made up of 14 amino acids. With regard to this clonotype: No antigen is known for it.

Together with a sample-barcoded 5' primer, a J-beta primer mix was included in a second PCR lasting about 7 to 12 cycles. TCRdb redid the calling of the 5' RACE reads with MiXCR, one entry per CDR3 protein. The sample includes approximately 790,000 distinct CDR3 sequences, about 62% of them seen just once. The sequenced sample consisted of blood. The TCR originated in a young man in good health. The rearrangement links TRBV29-1 to TRBJ2-7, with D perhaps matching TRBD1 or TRBD2 (6 bases each). The CDR3 protein is CSAGARGANYEQYF. CDR3 sequence (DNA): TGCAGCGCGGGGGCGCGAGGGGCGAACTACGAGCAGTACTTC.